The 29 T cell receptor beta chains below all came from one sample that was sequenced in a study of blood T cell repertoires in COVID-19. The data were produced by immunoSEQ multiplex PCR, yet TCRdb's version contains in-frame clones alone and is incomplete. The sample yields nearly 350,000 clones, more than 75% seen once. Sequencing used peripheral blood. The receptors derive from a woman in her forties or fifties with COVID-19, enrolled during active disease.

V usage is TRBV15 and J usage is TRBJ1-2, with a tentative D call TRBD1 (5 bases). Trimming stripped 0 bases from V and 7 bases from J, with 15 bases between. Germline CDR1 is LNHNV and CDR2 is YYDKDF (reference sequence). This CDR3 has 15 amino acids. In DNA form, the CDR3 reads TGTGCCACCAGCAGAGATCGGGGAGGGGCGCTTGGCTACACCTTC. This translates into CATSRDRGGALGYTF.

This clone was picked up one time. Other DNA sequences in the sample encode the same CDR3. The chain is built from TRBV30 and TRBJ1-1; D not certain. CDR1 is GTSNPN, CDR2 SVGIG, per germline (reference sequence). The CDR3 is made up of 13 amino acids. Trimming pared 5 bases from V and 2 bases from J, leaving 12 bases between. This chain's CDR3 is CAWSVQLNTEAFF. CDR3 in DNA: TGTGCCTGGTCCGTACAGCTCAACACTGAAGCTTTCTTT. The complete variable domain, with remaining parts taken from reference TRBV30 and TRBJ1-1, reads SQTIHQWPATLVQPVGSPLSLECTVEGTSNPNLYWYRQAAGRGLQLLFYSVGIGQISSEVPQNLSASRPQDRQFILSSKKLLLSDSGFYLCAWSVQLNTEAFFGQGTRLTVV.

The chain carries TRBV30 and TRBJ2-2; 8 bases fit TRBD2. V shed 5 bases and J 3 bases; nucleotides not matched to a gene: 5. The CDR3 spans 14 residues. CDR1 GTSNPN and CDR2 SVGIG come from the germline V gene (reference sequence). The DNA of the CDR3 is TGTGCCTGGGGAGCGGGAGAGCACACCGGGGAGCTGTTTTTT. It translates to CAWGAGEHTGELFF.

The rearrangement uses TRBV19 and TRBJ1-2; D remains unclear. The length of the CDR3 is 13 residues. The V end was cut by 6 bases, the J end by 2 bases, with 10 bases between. Germline assignment: CDR1 LNHDA and CDR2 SQIVND (reference sequence). CDR3 in amino acids: CASRVGENYGYTF. CDR3 DNA: TGTGCCAGTAGGGTAGGAGAGAACTATGGCTACACCTTC.

This chain joins TRBV7-9 and TRBJ2-5; D gene ambiguous. The germline gives CDR1 SEHNR, CDR2 FQNEAQ (reference sequence). This CDR3 comprises 12 residues. Between the trimmed V and J ends, which lost 4 bases and 5 bases, there was a span of 8 bases. CDR3 region: CASSWSGETQYF. In DNA form, the CDR3 reads TGTGCCAGCAGCTGGTCCGGGGAGACCCAGTACTTC.

The rearrangement uses TRBV5-1 and TRBJ2-1; 8 nucleotides align to TRBD2. With 0 bases clipped from V and 5 bases from J, the junction kept 7 bases outside the gene matches. The CDR3 consists of 16 residues. Germline CDR1 is SGHRS and CDR2 is YFSETQ. CDR3 bases: TGCGCCAGCAGCTTGGAACTCAGCGGGAGTAACAATGAGCAGTTCTTC. Translated, it gives CASSLELSGSNNEQFF.

The chain carries TRBV30 and TRBJ1-1, with 7 nucleotides matching TRBD1. The V gene's germline CDR1 is GTSNPN and CDR2 SVGIG (reference sequence). V was pared by 6 bases and J by 11 bases, with 18 bases of the junction left unmatched. CDR3 length: 14 amino acids. This CDR3 reads CACKHRGQAFKAFF. In nucleotides, the CDR3 is TGTGCCTGTAAACACCGCGGACAGGCTTTCAAGGCTTTCTTT.

Worth noting for this clone: The junction does not match germline at one end; this may be a read error. V gene TRBV7-7 combines with J gene TRBJ2-1, with 10 bases aligning to TRBD1. The CDR3 sequence is 15 residues long. Germline V gives CDR1 SSHAT, CDR2 FNYEAQ (reference sequence). Written as DNA, the CDR3 is TGTGCTAGCAGCTTAGCGGGGACAGGGGCCAATGAGCAGTTCTTC. Its protein product is CASSLAGTGANEQFF.

This clone was seen only once. This chain joins TRBV24-1 and TRBJ1-2; 7 bases match TRBD1. The CDR3 contains 15 residues. Trimming cost V 4 bases and J 8 bases; bases outside gene matches: 12. Per the germline V gene, CDR1 is KGHDR and CDR2 is SFDVKD. The DNA for the CDR3 is TGTGCCACCAGTGAAAGACAGGGACTCGTTGGGGGCTACACCTTC. This sequence encodes CATSERQGLVGGYTF.

The chain links TRBV29-1 to TRBJ2-5; D gene uncertain. Germline lookup yields CDR1 SQVTM and CDR2 ANQGSEA. The CDR3 extends over 13 amino acids. Trimming pared 4 bases from V and 0 bases from J, leaving 9 bases between. The CDR3 is CSVAGTYQETQYF. The CDR3 DNA reads TGCAGCGTTGCAGGAACGTACCAAGAGACCCAGTACTTC.

This chain joins TRBV20-1 and TRBJ1-4; maybe TRBD1 (5 bases). The CDR3 consists of 11 residues. Germline-derived CDR1 and CDR2 are DFQATT and SNEGSKA (reference sequence). Between the trimmed V and J ends, which lost 2 bases and 9 bases, there was a span of 7 bases. The CDR3 region is CSARQGKKLFF. CDR3 nucleotides: TGCAGTGCTAGACAGGGAAAAAAACTGTTTTTT.

V and J are TRBV19 and TRBJ2-1, with TRBD2 matching over 7 bases. Unmatched junction bases numbered 17, after V lost 7 bases and J lost 2 bases. CDR1 is LNHDA, CDR2 SQIVND, per germline (reference sequence). The CDR3 has 18 residues. The CDR3 nucleotides read TGTGCCAGTACGACTGACTTTTGGCGGGAGAGGACCTACAATGAGCAGTTCTTC. As protein: CASTTDFWRERTYNEQFF.

This chain connects TRBV30 to TRBJ1-1; possible D gene TRBD1, 6 bases. The CDR3 spans 13 residues. Trimming cost V 7 bases and J 7 bases, with 19 bases left between them. Germline V gene sequence: CDR1 GTSNPN, CDR2 SVGIG (reference sequence). The CDR3 spells CASKTSGHLEAFF. The CDR3 DNA reads as TGTGCCTCAAAAACTTCGGGACACCTTGAAGCTTTCTTT.

The V call is TRBV7-2, the J call TRBJ2-7; 13 nucleotides line up with TRBD2. V shed 4 bases, J shed 7 bases, and the junction held 1 base outside the gene matches. The CDR3 has 13 amino acids. Germline CDR1 is SGHTA and CDR2 is FQGNSA. The CDR3: CASSWTSGSEQYF. The CDR3 coding sequence is TGTGCCAGCAGCTGGACTAGCGGGAGTGAGCAGTACTTC.

J is TRBJ2-7 and V is TRBV27; 9 bases line up with TRBD2. V trimming: 6 bases; J trimming: 2 bases; junction bases outside the gene matches: 8. The CDR3 totals 15 residues. Germline lookup yields CDR1 MNHEY and CDR2 SMNVEV (reference sequence). This CDR3 is CASRLLLAGTYEQYF. The DNA for the CDR3 is TGTGCCAGCAGACTCCTGCTAGCGGGGACCTACGAGCAGTACTTC.

In the case of this clone: Distinct nucleotide sequences in the sample also encode this CDR3. J is TRBJ1-3 and V is TRBV5-1, with 10 bases aligning to TRBD1. This CDR3 is built from 15 residues. Per the germline V gene, CDR1 is SGHRS and CDR2 is YFSETQ. V shed 3 bases and J 4 bases; nucleotides not matched to a gene: 4. DNA for the CDR3: TGCGCCAGCAGCTATGACAGGGGGCTAGGAAACACCATATATTTT. Translated, it gives CASSYDRGLGNTIYF.

The V call is TRBV18, the J call TRBJ1-5, with a possible D match to TRBD1 (5 bases). Trimming shortened V by 3 bases and J by 2 bases, and 14 bases separated the two germline ends. CDR1 is KGHSH and CDR2 is LQKENI in the germline V gene. This CDR3 is 16 amino acids long. CDR3 sequence reads: CASSPQGEAGNQPQHF. DNA of the CDR3: TGTGCCAGCTCACCGCAGGGCGAGGCGGGCAATCAGCCCCAGCATTTT. Looking up the rest from reference TRBV18 and TRBJ1-5 gives the full variable domain: NAGVMQNPRHLVRRRGQEARLRCSPMKGHSHVYWYRQLPEEGLKFMVYLQKENIIDESGMPKERFSAEFPKEGPSILRIQQVVRGDSAAYFCASSPQGEAGNQPQHFGDGTRLSIL.

The chain recombines TRBV14 with TRBJ2-5; no reliable D call. Trimming shortened V by 2 bases and J by 2 bases, and 3 bases separated the two germline ends. The germline gives CDR1 SGHDN, CDR2 FVKESK. The CDR3 is 12 residues long. In nucleotides, the CDR3 is TGTGCCAGCAGCCAACTACAAGAGACCCAGTACTTC. Residues: CASSQLQETQYF.

The chain carries TRBV5-1 and TRBJ2-7; 8 nucleotides align to TRBD1. The trim removed 1 base at V and 2 bases at J, leaving 5 bases unmatched. The germline V gene has CDR1 SGHRS and CDR2 YFSETQ. CDR3 length: 15 residues. The CDR3 nucleotides are TGCGCCAGCAGCTTGATACAGGGGGTAGCCTACGAGCAGTACTTC. It codes for CASSLIQGVAYEQYF.

This rearrangement joins TRBV5-4 to TRBJ2-1, with 9 bases lining up with TRBD2. The germline gives CDR1 SGHNT, CDR2 YYREEE (reference sequence). With V trimmed by 3 bases and J by 9 bases, 10 bases remained unmatched. This CDR3 has 15 residues. CDR3 amino acids: CASSSWLAGMFEQFF. Written as DNA, the CDR3 is TGTGCCAGCAGCTCCTGGCTAGCGGGAATGTTTGAGCAGTTCTTC.

The genes are TRBV5-1 and TRBJ1-2; D not resolved. Trimming removed 0 bases from V and 2 bases from J, with 8 bases in between. The germline V gene has CDR1 SGHRS and CDR2 YFSETQ. The CDR3 is 14 residues long. The CDR3 protein is CASSLDTKNYGYTF. CDR3 in DNA: TGCGCCAGCAGCTTGGATACAAAAAACTATGGCTACACCTTC.

The CDR3 region is CSVTITGRAYYGYTF. The CDR3 DNA follows: TGCAGCGTTACAATCACAGGGAGAGCTTACTATGGCTACACCTTC. The chain has TRBV29-1 and TRBJ1-2, with D perhaps matching TRBD1 (6 bases). Between the trimmed V and J ends, which lost 5 bases and 3 bases, there was a span of 19 bases. CDR1 is SQVTM and CDR2 is ANQGSEA in the germline V gene. There are 15 residues in the CDR3.

This chain uses TRBV11-1 with TRBJ2-5; the match to TRBD2 covers 8 bases. Germline V CDR1 and CDR2: SGHAT, FQDESV (reference sequence). This CDR3 comprises 15 residues. With 2 bases clipped from V and 1 base from J, the junction kept 3 bases outside the gene matches. This CDR3 is CASSLIGLAQETQYF. The CDR3 DNA is TGTGCCAGCAGCTTAATAGGACTAGCCCAAGAGACCCAGTACTTC.

V is TRBV5-6 and J is TRBJ1-1; D remains unclear. V was shortened by 7 bases and J by 0 bases, with 10 bases between the two germline ends. The CDR3 is made up of 13 amino acids. Germline V lookup: CDR1 SGHDT, CDR2 YYEEEE. CDR3 in DNA: TGTGCCAGCCAAATGTTCATGAACACTGAAGCTTTCTTT. The encoded protein is CASQMFMNTEAFF.

The chain is built from TRBV6-5 and TRBJ2-1; possible D gene TRBD1, 8 bases. The germline V gene encodes CDR1 MNHEY and CDR2 SVGAGI. V gave up 4 bases and J gave up 6 bases, with 16 bases separating them. There are 15 residues in the CDR3. CDR3 coding DNA: TGTGCCAGCAGTTTAACAGGGGGGGACTTCAATGAGCAGTTCTTC. Amino acid sequence: CASSLTGGDFNEQFF.

The chain joins TRBV10-2 to TRBJ2-7; no definite D call. Trimming removed 0 bases at V and 12 bases at J, with 9 bases between. This CDR3 contains 11 residues. Germline assignment: CDR1 WSHSY and CDR2 SAAADI. The CDR3 DNA reads TGCGCCAGCAGTGAGTCCGTTGGCCCGTACTTC. Translation gives CASSESVGPYF.

The chain has TRBV3-1 (or the pseudogene TRBV3-2) and TRBJ1-5, with 7 positions matching TRBD1. Germline CDR1 LGHDT, CDR2 YNNKEL (reference sequence). The trim removed 5 bases at V and 2 bases at J, leaving 6 bases unmatched. The CDR3 length is 15 residues. This CDR3 is CASSWGQTGNQPQHF. The CDR3 nucleotides are TGTGCCAGCAGCTGGGGACAGACAGGCAATCAGCCCCAGCATTTT.

The rearrangement joins TRBV5-4 to TRBJ2-1; D remains unclear. The V end was cut by 2 bases, the J end by 0 bases, with 9 bases between. From germline, CDR1 is SGHNT and CDR2 YYREEE (reference sequence). This CDR3 has 15 residues. The CDR3 region is CASSFLENSYNEQFF. The CDR3 bases are TGTGCCAGCAGCTTTCTGGAGAACTCCTACAATGAGCAGTTCTTC.

V gene TRBV20-1 combines with J gene TRBJ2-7, with 12 bases that match TRBD1. Trimming at V came to 3 bases and at J to 7 bases, leaving 10 bases not matched to a gene. The CDR3 covers 15 residues. Per germline, CDR1 DFQATT and CDR2 SNEGSKA (reference sequence). The CDR3 protein is CSASDRGTGGDEQYF. CDR3 nucleotide sequence: TGCAGTGCTAGTGATAGGGGGACAGGGGGCGATGAGCAGTACTTC.